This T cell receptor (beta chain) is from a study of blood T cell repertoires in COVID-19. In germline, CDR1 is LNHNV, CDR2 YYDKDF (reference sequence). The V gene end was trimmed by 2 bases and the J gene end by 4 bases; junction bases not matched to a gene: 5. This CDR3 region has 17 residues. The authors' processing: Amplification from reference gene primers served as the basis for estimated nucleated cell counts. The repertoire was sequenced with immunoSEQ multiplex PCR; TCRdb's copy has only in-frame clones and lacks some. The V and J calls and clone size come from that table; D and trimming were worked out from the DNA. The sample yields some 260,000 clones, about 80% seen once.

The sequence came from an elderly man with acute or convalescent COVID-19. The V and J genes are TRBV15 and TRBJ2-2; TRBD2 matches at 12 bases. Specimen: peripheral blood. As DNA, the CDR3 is TGTGCCACCAGCAGACCAGGACTAGCGGGAAGCACCGGGGAGCTGTTTTTT. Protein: CATSRPGLAGSTGELFF. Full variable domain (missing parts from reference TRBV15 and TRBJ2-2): DAMVIQNPRYQVTQFGKPVTLSCSQTLNHNVMYWYQQKSSQAPKLLFHYYDKDFNNEADTPDNFQSRRPNTSFCFLDIRSPGLGDTAMYLCATSRPGLAGSTGELFFGEGSRLTVL.